A selection of T cell receptor beta chains follows, all from one sample in a study of cytomegalovirus exposure and HLA in healthy donors. TCRdb keeps only in-frame clones here, not all; method: immunoSEQ multiplex PCR. The sample lists around 130,000 clones, 6.5% to 9.5% occurring once. Sequenced sample: PBMCs. These TCRs come from a woman in her 40s in good health and CMV-seropositive. Both conserved end residues are part of each CDR3. The D gene is left open where the match is weak. Size tells how often a clone was seen (once, few, many) or the class of an expanded clone, and some rows leave it out.

abundance: many
j_gene: TRBJ1-1
v_gene: TRBV6-5
d_gene: TRBD1
CDR3nt: TGTGCCAGCAGTCCGGACAGGGGAAGGGGCACTGAAGCTTTCTTT
CDR3aa: CASSPDRGRGTEAFF

abundance: .
j_gene: TRBJ1-2
v_gene: TRBV2
d_gene: .
CDR3nt: TGTGCCAGCAGTGAAGTGGCATTGTATGGCTACACCTTC
CDR3aa: CASSEVALYGYTF

abundance: few
j_gene: TRBJ1-2
v_gene: TRBV6-5
d_gene: .
CDR3nt: TGTGCCAGCAGGCAAACAGAAGACTATGGCTACACCTTC
CDR3aa: CASRQTEDYGYTF

abundance: few
j_gene: TRBJ1-4
v_gene: TRBV19
d_gene: TRBD1
CDR3nt: TGTGCCAGTACCCGGGACAGGGGAGGAGAAAAACTGTTTTTT
CDR3aa: CASTRDRGGEKLFF

abundance: few
j_gene: TRBJ1-2
v_gene: TRBV30
d_gene: .
CDR3nt: TGTGCCCAGACTCAGGGCGTAGACTATGGCTACACCTTC
CDR3aa: CAQTQGVDYGYTF

abundance: .
j_gene: TRBJ2-7
v_gene: TRBV11-2
d_gene: TRBD2
CDR3nt: TGTGCCAGCAGCTCCCCCCAGGGAGGGATTTACGAGCAGTACTTC
CDR3aa: CASSSPQGGIYEQYF

abundance: few
j_gene: TRBJ2-3
v_gene: TRBV5-1
d_gene: .
CDR3nt: TGCGCCAGCAGCCCGGGACTGGTTGCAGATACGCAGTATTTT
CDR3aa: CASSPGLVADTQYF

abundance: few
j_gene: TRBJ1-1
v_gene: TRBV30
d_gene: TRBD1
CDR3nt: TGTGCCTGGAGCCCTCGGACAGGAGCTTTCTTT
CDR3aa: CAWSPRTGAFF

abundance: many
j_gene: TRBJ1-6
v_gene: TRBV5-6
d_gene: TRBD1
CDR3nt: TGTGCCAGCAGCGCGGACAGGGTTGGGTCACCCCTCCACTTT
CDR3aa: CASSADRVGSPLHF

abundance: .
j_gene: TRBJ2-7
v_gene: TRBV10-2
d_gene: .
CDR3nt: TGCGCCAGCAGTGAGTCGGGTCACGGCAGGGAGGCCTCCGAGCAGTACTTC
CDR3aa: CASSESGHGREASEQYF

abundance: few
j_gene: TRBJ2-7
v_gene: TRBV5-1
d_gene: .
CDR3nt: TGCGCCAGCAGCCCGTACTTAGGGGACTACGAGCAGTACTTC
CDR3aa: CASSPYLGDYEQYF

abundance: .
j_gene: TRBJ2-7
v_gene: TRBV5-6
d_gene: TRBD1
CDR3nt: TGTGCCAGCAGCTTGGGGGGGGACAGGTTGATCTACGAGCAGTACTTC
CDR3aa: CASSLGGDRLIYEQYF

abundance: few
j_gene: TRBJ1-2
v_gene: TRBV6-6
d_gene: .
CDR3nt: TGTGCCAGCACCAGGACAGAGAACTATGGCTACACCTTC
CDR3aa: CASTRTENYGYTF

abundance: .
j_gene: TRBJ2-7
v_gene: TRBV15
d_gene: .
CDR3nt: TGTGCCACCAGCAGGACAGGACCCTCCTACGAGCAGTACTTC
CDR3aa: CATSRTGPSYEQYF

abundance: .
j_gene: TRBJ2-3
v_gene: TRBV30
d_gene: .
CDR3nt: TGTGCCTGGAGCCTAGCGGATACGCAGTATTTT
CDR3aa: CAWSLADTQYF

abundance: .
j_gene: TRBJ1-2
v_gene: TRBV7-2
d_gene: .
CDR3nt: TGTGCCAGCAGCTTAGTTCCGGGATTGTCTGGCTACACCTTC
CDR3aa: CASSLVPGLSGYTF

abundance: .
j_gene: TRBJ2-7
v_gene: TRBV5-1
d_gene: .
CDR3nt: TGCGCCAGCAGCTTGGGGAGGGTTGTGGAGCAGTACTTC
CDR3aa: CASSLGRVVEQYF

abundance: .
j_gene: TRBJ2-2
v_gene: TRBV7-6
d_gene: TRBD2
CDR3nt: TGTGCCAGCAGCCGGAGGACTAGCGGGGGGCTCACCGGGGAGCTGTTTTTT
CDR3aa: CASSRRTSGGLTGELFF

abundance: few
j_gene: TRBJ1-6
v_gene: TRBV19
d_gene: TRBD1
CDR3nt: TGTGCCAGTAGTACCTTAAACAGGGGATACAATTCACCCCTCCACTTT
CDR3aa: CASSTLNRGYNSPLHF

abundance: few
j_gene: TRBJ2-1
v_gene: TRBV5-1
d_gene: TRBD1
CDR3nt: TGCGCCAGCAGCTTGGACGGACAGGGGGTATCCTACAATGAACAGTTCTTC
CDR3aa: CASSLDGQGVSYNEQFF

abundance: .
j_gene: TRBJ2-7
v_gene: TRBV5-1
d_gene: TRBD2
CDR3nt: TGCGCCAGCAGCTTCGGGACTAGCGGGGGTTACGAGCAGTACTTC
CDR3aa: CASSFGTSGGYEQYF

abundance: few
j_gene: TRBJ1-1
v_gene: TRBV7-8
d_gene: .
CDR3nt: TGTGCCAGCAGCTCTTCCGGGGTAGGCACTGAAGCTTTCTTT
CDR3aa: CASSSSGVGTEAFF

abundance: few
j_gene: TRBJ1-5
v_gene: TRBV28
d_gene: .
CDR3nt: TGTGCCAGCAGCCACCAGGGACCCCAGCATTTT
CDR3aa: CASSHQGPQHF

abundance: few
j_gene: TRBJ2-7
v_gene: TRBV6-1
d_gene: .
CDR3nt: TGTGCCAGCAGTGACTGGGACTTCAGGGTCTCCTACGAGCAGTACTTC
CDR3aa: CASSDWDFRVSYEQYF

abundance: few
j_gene: TRBJ2-7
v_gene: TRBV5-4
d_gene: TRBD1
CDR3nt: TGTGCCAGCAGCGCTACAGGGGGCCGGGTCTACGAGCAGTACTTC
CDR3aa: CASSATGGRVYEQYF

abundance: few
j_gene: TRBJ1-2
v_gene: TRBV28
d_gene: .
CDR3nt: TGTGCCAGCAGTCAGGCTATTGGCTACACCTTC
CDR3aa: CASSQAIGYTF